This T cell receptor (beta chain) appears in the sequencing data of a study of CD8 T cells in Susac syndrome. After extraction with the RNeasy kit, about 0.45 to 1 ug of the RNA was reverse transcribed using random hexamers. The authors amplified TCR beta CDR3 across 54 Vbeta and 13 Jbeta using immunoSEQ multiplex PCR. TCRdb itself ran the immunoSEQ multiplex PCR reads through MiXCR, one entry per CDR3 protein. The sample includes fewer than 200,000 distinct CDR3 sequences, approximately 96% seen only once; the top ten take 0.15% to 0.2%. Notes on the study in general: Only a relatively small number of individuals were included in the TCR sequencing and HLA analysis.

Comment on this clonotype: Its antigen is not identified.

It was treatment-naive patients with stable or active relapsing-remitting disease who made up the multiple sclerosis controls. V shed 5 bases and J 1 base; nucleotides not matched to a gene: 3. This CDR3 is built from 15 residues. The V gene's germline CDR1 is MNHEY and CDR2 SMNVEV (reference sequence). The sequence derives from a human donor with multiple sclerosis. The material sequenced was CD8+ T cells from PBMCs. The rearrangement links TRBV27 to TRBJ2-3; TRBD2 matches at 10 bases. Here the CDR3 DNA reads TGTGCCAGCAGTGGGGGGACTAGCGGCACAGATACGCAGTATTTT. This codes for CASSGGTSGTDTQYF.